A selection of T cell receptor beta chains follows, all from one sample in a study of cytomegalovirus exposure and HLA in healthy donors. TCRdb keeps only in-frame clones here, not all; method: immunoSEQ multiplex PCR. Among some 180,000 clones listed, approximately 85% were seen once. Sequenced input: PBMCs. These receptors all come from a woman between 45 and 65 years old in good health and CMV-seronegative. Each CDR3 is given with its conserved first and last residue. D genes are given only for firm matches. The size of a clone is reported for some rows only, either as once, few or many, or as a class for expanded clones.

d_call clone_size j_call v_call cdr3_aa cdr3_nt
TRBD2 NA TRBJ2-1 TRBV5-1 CASTRLAGEGEQFF TGCGCCAGCACCCGACTAGCGGGAGAAGGTGAGCAGTTCTTC
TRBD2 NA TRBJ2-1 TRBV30 CAATPGGNEQFF TGTGCCGCAACCCCGGGGGGGAATGAGCAGTTCTTC
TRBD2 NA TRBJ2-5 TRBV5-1 CASSLVPSGRKETQYF TGCGCCAGCAGCTTGGTCCCCAGCGGGAGAAAAGAGACCCAGTACTTC
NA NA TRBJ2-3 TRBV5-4 CATGDPTDTQYF TGTGCCACGGGAGATCCAACAGATACGCAGTATTTT
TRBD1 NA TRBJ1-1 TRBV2 CASRTGVPMNTEAFF TGTGCCAGCAGGACAGGGGTTCCCATGAACACTGAAGCTTTCTTT
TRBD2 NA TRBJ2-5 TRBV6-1 CASSFTSGSRETQYF TGTGCCAGCAGTTTTACTAGCGGGAGTCGGGAGACCCAGTACTTC
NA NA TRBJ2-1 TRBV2 CASSDSGSRDNEQFF TGTGCCAGCAGTGATTCAGGCTCCAGAGACAATGAGCAGTTCTTC
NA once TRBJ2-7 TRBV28 CASSFGPGSREQYF TGTGCCAGCAGTTTTGGCCCGGGGAGTAGGGAGCAGTACTTC
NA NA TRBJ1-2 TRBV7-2 CASSFDRTNYGYTF TGTGCCAGCAGCTTCGACAGGACTAACTATGGCTACACCTTC
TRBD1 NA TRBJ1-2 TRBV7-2 CASSRRDRGNGYTF TGTGCCAGCAGCCGCCGGGACAGGGGCAATGGCTACACCTTC
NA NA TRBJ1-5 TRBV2 CASSEEGGISNQPQHF TGTGCCAGCAGTGAAGAGGGAGGGATAAGCAATCAGCCCCAGCATTTT
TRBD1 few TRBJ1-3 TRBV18 CASSLRTQGGNTIYF TGTGCCAGCTCACTTCGGACACAGGGGGGAAACACCATATATTTT
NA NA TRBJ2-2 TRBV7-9 CASSLEGTVRVTGELFF TGTGCCAGCAGCTTAGAAGGTACCGTTCGGGTCACCGGGGAGCTGTTTTTT
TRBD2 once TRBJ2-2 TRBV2 CASRTGTSSTGELFF TGTGCCAGCAGAACCGGGACTAGTTCCACCGGGGAGCTGTTTTTT
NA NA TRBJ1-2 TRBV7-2 CASSLGGAPGGYTF TGTGCCAGCAGCTTAGGAGGAGCGCCGGGTGGCTACACCTTC
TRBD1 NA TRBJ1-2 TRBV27 CASSFSQTGGYGYTF TGTGCCAGCAGTTTCTCACAGACAGGGGGCTATGGCTACACCTTC
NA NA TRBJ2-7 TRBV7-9 CASTRSGAHEQYF TGTGCCAGCACCAGGTCAGGGGCCCACGAGCAGTACTTC
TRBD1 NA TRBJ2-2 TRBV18 CASSPPDRMRTGELFF TGTGCCAGCTCACCACCGGACAGGATGAGAACCGGGGAGCTGTTTTTT
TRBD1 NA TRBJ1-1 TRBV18 CASSPRQGALDTEAFF TGTGCCAGCTCACCGAGACAGGGGGCGCTGGACACTGAAGCTTTCTTT
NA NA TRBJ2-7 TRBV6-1 CASKLQSISYEQYF TGTGCCAGCAAATTACAGAGCATATCCTACGAGCAGTACTTC
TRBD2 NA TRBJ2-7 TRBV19 CASTSGSYEQYF TGTGCCAGTACTAGCGGGAGCTACGAGCAGTACTTC
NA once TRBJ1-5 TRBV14 CASSRAGTSGGNQPQHF TGTGCCAGCAGCCGCGCCGGGACCTCGGGAGGCAATCAGCCCCAGCATTTT
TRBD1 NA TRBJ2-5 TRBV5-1 CASSLGQGGETQYF TGCGCCAGCAGCCTCGGACAGGGAGGAGAGACCCAGTACTTC
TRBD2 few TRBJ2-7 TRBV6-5 CASGKREGPYEQYF TGTGCCAGCGGCAAGCGGGAGGGCCCCTACGAGCAGTACTTC
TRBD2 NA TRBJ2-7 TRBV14 CASSQFGTSEYF TGTGCCAGCAGCCAATTCGGGACTAGCGAGTACTTC
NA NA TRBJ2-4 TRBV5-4 CASSFGTGNIQYF TGTGCCAGCAGCTTTGGCACAGGGAACATTCAGTACTTC
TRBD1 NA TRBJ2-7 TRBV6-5 CASSLRDRANYEQYF TGTGCCAGCAGCCTCCGGGACAGGGCAAACTACGAGCAGTACTTC
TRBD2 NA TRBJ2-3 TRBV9 CASSVGGRATDTQYF TGTGCCAGCAGCGTAGGAGGGAGGGCCACAGATACGCAGTATTTT
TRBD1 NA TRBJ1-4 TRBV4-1 CASSPFPDRGNEKLFF TGCGCCAGCAGCCCCTTTCCGGACAGGGGTAATGAAAAACTGTTTTTT
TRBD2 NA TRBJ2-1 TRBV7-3 CASSLTSVAGGREQFF TGTGCCAGCAGCTTAACGTCGGTAGCGGGAGGTCGTGAGCAGTTCTTC